This TCR beta chain was sequenced for a study of T-cell memory formation after mild COVID-19. Whole-study results and caveats: Some responding clones appeared in pre-infection memory, suggesting cross-reactive memory joined. There was no confirmation that second-wave clones peaking on day 37 were SARS-CoV-2 specific. Clones that contracted from day 15 to 85 had balanced CD4/CD8; later expanders were CD4+ biased.

In germline, CDR1 is LNHDA, CDR2 SQIVND (reference sequence). This CDR3 has 18 amino acids. V gave up 8 bases and J gave up 4 bases; unmatched junction bases: 17. TCR alpha and TCR beta cDNA libraries with sample barcodes and UMIs came from 5'RACE using constant-segment primers. TCRdb re-derived calls from the 5' RACE reads in MiXCR, one entry per CDR3 protein. Among 470,000 or so distinct CDR3 sequences, roughly 23% were seen once, and the ten largest hold roughly an eighth. Note on this clonotype: Its antigen is not known.

This TCR derives from an adult woman who had mild COVID-19 (a few samples of this study predate the infection). Cell type and time point are not known. The chain has TRBV19 and TRBJ2-2; 9 bases agree with TRBD2. Sequenced material: PBMCs or a T cell subset sorted from them (not recorded which). The DNA for the CDR3 is TGTGCCAGTGGACAATTAGGGATAGCGGGAGAGGGCACCGGGGAGCTGTTTTTT. Residues: CASGQLGIAGEGTGELFF.